This T cell receptor beta chain is from a study of response to subunit inactivated influenza vaccine. A remark on this clonotype: What it binds is not known.

Using its own MiXCR run on the RT-PCR reads, TCRdb lists one record per CDR3 protein. The data show roughly 460,000 distinct CDR3 sequences, around 9.9% seen once. V was cut by 1 base and J by 13 bases, with 13 bases left in between. This CDR3 is built from 13 residues. CDR1 LGHDT and CDR2 YNNKEL come from the germline V gene (reference sequence). Study-wide results and limits: Researchers suggested that each seasonal influenza vaccination recruits few new T cells.

The clonotype comes from a man in his fifties who received an inactivated influenza vaccine. The rearrangement uses TRBV3-1 and TRBJ2-2; TRBD2 is a possible D gene (5 bases). The sample in question was PBMCs from blood, obtained 35 to 45 days after vaccination. CDR3 protein: CASSQGLGDGLFF. The CDR3 region has the DNA TGTGCCAGCAGCCAAGGGCTCGGGGATGGGCTGTTTTTT. The full variable domain, rest sourced from reference TRBV3-1 and TRBJ2-2, is DTAVSQTPKYLVTQMGNDKSIKCEQNLGHDTMYWYKQDSKKFLKIMFSYNNKELIINETVPNRFSPKSPDKAHLNLHINSLELGDSAVYFCASSQGLGDGLFFGEGSRLTVL.